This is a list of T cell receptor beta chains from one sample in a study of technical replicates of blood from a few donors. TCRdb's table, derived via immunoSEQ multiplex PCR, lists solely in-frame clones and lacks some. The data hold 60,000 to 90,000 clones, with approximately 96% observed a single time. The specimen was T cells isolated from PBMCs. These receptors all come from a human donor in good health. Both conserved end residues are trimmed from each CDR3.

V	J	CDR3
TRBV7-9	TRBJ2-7	ASSLGGQSYEQY
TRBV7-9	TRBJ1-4	ASSEWTVSNEKLF
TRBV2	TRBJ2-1	ASKPGTGFPSSYNEQF
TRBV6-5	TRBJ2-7	ASRAQGLGSEQY
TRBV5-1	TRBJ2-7	ASSLAQGRYEQY
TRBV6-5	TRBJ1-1	ASRNTGIMNTEAF
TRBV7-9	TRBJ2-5	ASSPLSGWAQY
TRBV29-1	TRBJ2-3	SVLWDSVTDTQY
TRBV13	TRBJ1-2	ASSEIGGPVL
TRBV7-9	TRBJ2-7	ASSSSKTGLAYEQY
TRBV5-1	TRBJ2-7	ASSLHRDEQY